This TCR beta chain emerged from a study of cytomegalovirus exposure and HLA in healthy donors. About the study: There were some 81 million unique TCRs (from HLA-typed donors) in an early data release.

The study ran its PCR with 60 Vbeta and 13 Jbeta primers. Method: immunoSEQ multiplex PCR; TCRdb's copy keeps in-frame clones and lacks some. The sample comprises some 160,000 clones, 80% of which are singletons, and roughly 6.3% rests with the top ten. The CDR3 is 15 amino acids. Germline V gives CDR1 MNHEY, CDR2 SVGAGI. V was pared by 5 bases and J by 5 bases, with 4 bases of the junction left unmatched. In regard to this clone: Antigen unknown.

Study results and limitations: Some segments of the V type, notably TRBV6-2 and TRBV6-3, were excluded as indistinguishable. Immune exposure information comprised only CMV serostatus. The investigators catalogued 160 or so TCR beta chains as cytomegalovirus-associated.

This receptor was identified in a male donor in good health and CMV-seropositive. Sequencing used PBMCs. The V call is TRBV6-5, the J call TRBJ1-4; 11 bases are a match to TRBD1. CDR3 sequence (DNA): TGTGCCAGCAGTGCCCGGACAGGGGGCAATGAAAAACTGTTTTTT. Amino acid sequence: CASSARTGGNEKLFF.